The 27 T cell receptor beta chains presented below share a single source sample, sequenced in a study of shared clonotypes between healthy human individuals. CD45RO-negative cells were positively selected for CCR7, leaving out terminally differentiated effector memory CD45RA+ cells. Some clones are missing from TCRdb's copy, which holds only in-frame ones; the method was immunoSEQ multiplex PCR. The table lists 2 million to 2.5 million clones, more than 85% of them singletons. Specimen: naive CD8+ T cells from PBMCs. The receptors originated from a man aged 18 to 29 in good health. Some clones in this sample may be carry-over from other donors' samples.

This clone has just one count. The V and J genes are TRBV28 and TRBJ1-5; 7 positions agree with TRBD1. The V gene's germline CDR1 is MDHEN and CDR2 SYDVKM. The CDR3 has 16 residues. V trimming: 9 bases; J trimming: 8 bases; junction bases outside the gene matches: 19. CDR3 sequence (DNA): TGTGCCAGTAGACTTCGACAGGGAAACTATCAGGAGCCCCAGCATTTT. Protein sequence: CASRLRQGNYQEPQHF.

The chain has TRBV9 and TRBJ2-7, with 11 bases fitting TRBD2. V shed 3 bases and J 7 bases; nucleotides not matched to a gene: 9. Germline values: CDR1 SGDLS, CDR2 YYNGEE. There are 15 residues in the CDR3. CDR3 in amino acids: CASSAVAGGPNEQYF. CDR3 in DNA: TGTGCCAGCAGCGCTGTAGCGGGAGGGCCTAATGAGCAGTACTTC.

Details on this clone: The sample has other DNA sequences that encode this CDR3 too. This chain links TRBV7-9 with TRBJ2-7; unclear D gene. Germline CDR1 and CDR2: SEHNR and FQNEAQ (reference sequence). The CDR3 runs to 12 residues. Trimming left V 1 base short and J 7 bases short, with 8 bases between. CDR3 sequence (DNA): TGTGCCAGCAGCTTAGGCATCGGGGAGCAGTACTTC. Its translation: CASSLGIGEQYF.

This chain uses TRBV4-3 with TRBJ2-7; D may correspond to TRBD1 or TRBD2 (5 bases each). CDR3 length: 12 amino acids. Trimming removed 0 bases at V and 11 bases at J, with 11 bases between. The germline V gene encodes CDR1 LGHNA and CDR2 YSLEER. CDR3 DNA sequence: TGCGCCAGCAGCCAAGATGTAGGGGAGAAGTACTTC. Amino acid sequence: CASSQDVGEKYF.

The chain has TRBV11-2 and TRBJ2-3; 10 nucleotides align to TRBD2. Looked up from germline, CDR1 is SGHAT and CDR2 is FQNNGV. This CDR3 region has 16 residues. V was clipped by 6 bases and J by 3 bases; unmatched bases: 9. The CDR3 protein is CASSSFASGRTDTQYF. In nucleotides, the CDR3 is TGTGCCAGCAGTTCTTTTGCTAGCGGGAGAACAGATACGCAGTATTTT.

The CDR3 protein is CASSSRLAGGAVDEQFF. The CDR3 DNA reads TGTGCCAGCAGCTCTCGGCTAGCGGGAGGAGCTGTCGATGAGCAGTTCTTC. The genes are TRBV11-2 and TRBJ2-1, with 11 nucleotides matching TRBD2. The CDR3 has 17 amino acids. Germline CDR1 is SGHAT and CDR2 is FQNNGV. J lost 8 bases, V lost 4 bases, and 13 bases had no gene match.

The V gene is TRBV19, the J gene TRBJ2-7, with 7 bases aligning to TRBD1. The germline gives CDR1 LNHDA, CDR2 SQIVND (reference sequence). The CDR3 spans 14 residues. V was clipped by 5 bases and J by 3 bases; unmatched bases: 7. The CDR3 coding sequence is TGTGCCAGTAGTTCTAGGGACAGCAACTACGAGCAGTACTTC. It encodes CASSSRDSNYEQYF.

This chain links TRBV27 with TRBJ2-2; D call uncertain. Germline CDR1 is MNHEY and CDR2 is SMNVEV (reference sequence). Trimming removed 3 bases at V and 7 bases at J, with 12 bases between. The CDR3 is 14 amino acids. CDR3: CASSFAPGSGELFF. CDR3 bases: TGTGCCAGCAGTTTTGCCCCTGGTAGCGGGGAGCTGTTTTTT.

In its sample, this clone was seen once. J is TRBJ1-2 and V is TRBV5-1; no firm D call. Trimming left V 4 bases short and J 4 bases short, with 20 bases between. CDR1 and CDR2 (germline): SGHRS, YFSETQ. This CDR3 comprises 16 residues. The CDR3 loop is CASSPLEQFVFYGYTF. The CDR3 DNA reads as TGCGCCAGCAGCCCCCTGGAGCAATTTGTTTTCTATGGCTACACCTTC.

The CDR3 is CSVEGPGSSYNEQFF. For the CDR3, the DNA is TGCAGCGTTGAAGGCCCAGGGAGCTCCTACAATGAGCAGTTCTTC. The chain carries TRBV29-1 and TRBJ2-1; possibly TRBD1 or TRBD2 for D (5 bases each). Between the trimmed V and J ends, which lost 1 base and 0 bases, there was a span of 10 bases. The germline V gene encodes CDR1 SQVTM and CDR2 ANQGSEA. The CDR3 is 15 residues long.

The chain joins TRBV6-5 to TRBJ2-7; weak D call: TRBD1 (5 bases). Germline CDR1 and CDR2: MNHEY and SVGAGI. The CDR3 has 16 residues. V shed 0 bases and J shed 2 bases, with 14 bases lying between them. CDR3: CASSYSSYRTPYEQYF. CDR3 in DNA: TGTGCCAGCAGTTACTCGTCGTATAGGACACCCTACGAGCAGTACTTC.

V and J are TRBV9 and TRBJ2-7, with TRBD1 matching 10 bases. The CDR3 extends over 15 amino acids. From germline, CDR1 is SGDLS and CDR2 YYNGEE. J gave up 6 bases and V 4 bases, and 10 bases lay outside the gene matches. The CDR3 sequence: CASSKGQGEVREQYF. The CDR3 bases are TGTGCCAGCAGCAAAGGACAGGGGGAAGTGCGCGAGCAGTACTTC.

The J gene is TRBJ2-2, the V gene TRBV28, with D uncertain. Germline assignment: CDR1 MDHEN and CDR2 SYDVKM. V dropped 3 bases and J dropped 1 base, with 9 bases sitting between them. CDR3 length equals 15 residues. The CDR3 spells CASSFLVLNTGELFF. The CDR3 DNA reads TGTGCCAGCAGTTTCTTGGTCCTGAACACCGGGGAGCTGTTTTTT.

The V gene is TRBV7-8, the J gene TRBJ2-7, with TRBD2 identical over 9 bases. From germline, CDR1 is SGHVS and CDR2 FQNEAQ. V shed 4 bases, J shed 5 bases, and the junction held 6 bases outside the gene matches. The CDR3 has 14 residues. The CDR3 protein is CASSSTGTSNEQYF. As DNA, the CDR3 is TGTGCCAGCAGCTCCACCGGGACTAGCAACGAGCAGTACTTC. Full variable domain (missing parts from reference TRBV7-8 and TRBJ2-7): GAGVSQSPRYKVAKRGQDVALRCDPISGHVSLFWYQQALGQGPEFLTYFQNEAQLDKSGLPSDRFFAERPEGSVSTLKIQRTQQEDSAVYLCASSSTGTSNEQYFGPGTRLTVT.

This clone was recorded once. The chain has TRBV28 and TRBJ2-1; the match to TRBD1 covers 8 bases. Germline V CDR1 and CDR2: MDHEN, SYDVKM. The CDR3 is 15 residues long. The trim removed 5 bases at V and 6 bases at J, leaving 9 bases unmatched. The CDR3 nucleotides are TGTGCCAGCAGTCTTCGACAGGGGATTCGCAATGAGCAGTTCTTC. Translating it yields CASSLRQGIRNEQFF.

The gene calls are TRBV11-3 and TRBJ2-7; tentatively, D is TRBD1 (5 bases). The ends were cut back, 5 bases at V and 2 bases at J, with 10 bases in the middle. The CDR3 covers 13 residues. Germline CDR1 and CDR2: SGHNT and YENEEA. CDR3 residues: CASSPGSTYEQYF. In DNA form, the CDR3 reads TGTGCCAGCAGCCCAGGGTCTACCTACGAGCAGTACTTC.

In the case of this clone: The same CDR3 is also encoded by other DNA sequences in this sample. DNA of the CDR3: TGTGCCAGCAGCTCCACAGGGCGCGGGAACTATGGCTACACCTTC. This gives the protein CASSSTGRGNYGYTF. This chain joins TRBV11-2 and TRBJ1-2; D might be TRBD1 (6 bases). The V gene's germline CDR1 is SGHAT and CDR2 FQNNGV. V was clipped by 4 bases and J by 2 bases, with 14 bases between them. The CDR3 extends over 15 amino acids.

The CDR3 spells CATSDKVRGSYEQYF. CDR3 bases: TGTGCCACTTCAGATAAGGTCAGGGGCTCCTACGAGCAGTACTTC. The chain joins TRBV2 to TRBJ2-7; TRBD1 is a possible D gene (6 bases). The ends were cut back, 10 bases at V and 0 bases at J, with 19 bases in the middle. The CDR3 covers 15 residues. The germline V gene encodes CDR1 SNHLY and CDR2 FYNNEI.

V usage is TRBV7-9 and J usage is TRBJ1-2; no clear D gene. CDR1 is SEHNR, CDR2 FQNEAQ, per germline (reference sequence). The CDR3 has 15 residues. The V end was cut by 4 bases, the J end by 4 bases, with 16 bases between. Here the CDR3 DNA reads TGTGCCAGCAGCTCGGATTTAAATGAGGGCTATGGCTACACCTTC. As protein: CASSSDLNEGYGYTF.

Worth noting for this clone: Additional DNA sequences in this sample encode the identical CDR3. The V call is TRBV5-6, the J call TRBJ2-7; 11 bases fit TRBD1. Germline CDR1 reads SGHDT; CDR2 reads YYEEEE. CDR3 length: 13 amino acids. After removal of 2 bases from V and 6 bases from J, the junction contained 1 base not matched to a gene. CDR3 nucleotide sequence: TGTGCCAGCAGCTTCGGGACAGGGGGCGAGCAGTACTTC. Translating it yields CASSFGTGGEQYF.

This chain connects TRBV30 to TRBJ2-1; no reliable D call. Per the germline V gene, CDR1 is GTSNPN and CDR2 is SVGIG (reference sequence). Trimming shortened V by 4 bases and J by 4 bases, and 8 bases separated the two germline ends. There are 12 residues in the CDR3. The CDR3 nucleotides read TGTGCCTGGAAAGGCATGTACAATGAGCAGTTCTTC. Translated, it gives CAWKGMYNEQFF.

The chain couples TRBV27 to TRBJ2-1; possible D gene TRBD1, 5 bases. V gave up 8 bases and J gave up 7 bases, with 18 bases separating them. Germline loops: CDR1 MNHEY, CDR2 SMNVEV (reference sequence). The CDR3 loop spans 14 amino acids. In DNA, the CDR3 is TGTGCCAGCGCCCCCTCATTTAGGGGTAATGAGCAGTTCTTC. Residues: CASAPSFRGNEQFF.

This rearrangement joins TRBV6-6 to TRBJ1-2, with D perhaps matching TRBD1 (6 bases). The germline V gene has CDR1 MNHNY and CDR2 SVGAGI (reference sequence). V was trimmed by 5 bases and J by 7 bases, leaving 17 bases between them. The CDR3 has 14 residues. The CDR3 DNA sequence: TGTGCCAGCAGTCCCTCGGGGGGGCGGTTTGGCTACACCTTC. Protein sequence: CASSPSGGRFGYTF.

The CDR3 region is CASSLGWEPIYNEQFF. The DNA for the CDR3 is TGTGCCAGCAGTTTAGGGTGGGAGCCCATCTACAATGAGCAGTTCTTC. The chain links TRBV27 to TRBJ2-1; TRBD2 is a possible D gene (5 bases). Deletions cut 2 bases from V and 3 bases from J, with 14 bases between. Germline V lookup: CDR1 MNHEY, CDR2 SMNVEV (reference sequence). The CDR3 has 16 residues.

CDR3 sequence (DNA): TGTGCCAGCAGCCCTTATGCCGGGACAGAATACAATGAGCAGTTCTTC. Its translation: CASSPYAGTEYNEQFF. This chain uses TRBV4-2 with TRBJ2-1; the match to TRBD1 covers 7 bases. Germline values: CDR1 LGHNA, CDR2 YNFKEQ. V dropped 4 bases and J dropped 4; count of bases not matched to a gene: 10. The CDR3 length is 16 residues.

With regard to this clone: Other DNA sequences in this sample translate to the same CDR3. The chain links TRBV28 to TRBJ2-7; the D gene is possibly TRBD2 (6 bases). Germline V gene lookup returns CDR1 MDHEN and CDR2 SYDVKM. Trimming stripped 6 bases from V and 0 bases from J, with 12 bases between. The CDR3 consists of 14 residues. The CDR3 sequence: CASRPGTPSYEQYF. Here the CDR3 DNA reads TGTGCCAGCAGGCCCGGGACTCCCTCCTACGAGCAGTACTTC.

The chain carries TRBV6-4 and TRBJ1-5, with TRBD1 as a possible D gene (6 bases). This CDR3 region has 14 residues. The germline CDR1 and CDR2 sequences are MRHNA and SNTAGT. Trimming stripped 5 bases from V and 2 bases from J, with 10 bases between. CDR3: CASSPGGRNQPQHF. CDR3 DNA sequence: TGTGCCAGCAGTCCCGGGGGCCGCAATCAGCCCCAGCATTTT.